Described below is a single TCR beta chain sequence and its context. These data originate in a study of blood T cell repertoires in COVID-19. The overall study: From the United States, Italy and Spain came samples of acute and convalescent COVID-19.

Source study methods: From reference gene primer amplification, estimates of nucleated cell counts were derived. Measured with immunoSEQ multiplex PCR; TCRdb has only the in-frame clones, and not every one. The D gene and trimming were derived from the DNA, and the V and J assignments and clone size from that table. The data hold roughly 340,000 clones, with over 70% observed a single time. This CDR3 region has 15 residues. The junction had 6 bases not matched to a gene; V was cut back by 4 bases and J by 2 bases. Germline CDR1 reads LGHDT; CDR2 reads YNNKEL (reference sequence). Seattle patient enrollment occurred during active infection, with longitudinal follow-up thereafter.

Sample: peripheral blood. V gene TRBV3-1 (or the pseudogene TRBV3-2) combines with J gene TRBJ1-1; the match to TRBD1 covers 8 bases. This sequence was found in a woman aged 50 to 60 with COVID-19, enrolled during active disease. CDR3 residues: CASSRRQGSNTEAFF. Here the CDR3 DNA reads TGTGCCAGCAGCCGTCGACAGGGGTCTAACACTGAAGCTTTCTTT.